One and the same sample provided the 11 T cell receptor beta chains below, sequenced in a study of blood T cell repertoires in COVID-19 (dated by TCRdb to 2019 to 2021). To prepare the library, the immunoSEQ multiplex PCR assay was applied. Sourced from immuneACCESS, this table was stored by TCRdb with only in-frame sequences that have V and J called. A share of the clones is absent; for the studies checked, an unresolved V gene accounts for under half, and the remainder has no known explanation. In this sample the table shows tens of thousands of clones, roughly 90% of which occur a single time. Clones ranked in the top ten supply around 2.3% of the sample. Sequenced sample: peripheral blood. The receptor source for this set is a human donor with active COVID-19. The donor label of this sample is uncertain.

The chain carries TRBV7-9 and TRBJ1-4; D is perhaps TRBD1 (6 bases). V was pared by 2 bases and J by 8 bases, with 15 bases between. Germline V gene sequence: CDR1 SEHNR, CDR2 FQNEAQ (reference sequence). The CDR3 sequence is 15 residues long. The CDR3 region has the DNA TGTGCCAGCAGCTTATTGGCAGGGGCTGGAGAAAAACTGTTTTTT. Translating gives CASSLLAGAGEKLFF.

The CDR3, as DNA: TGTGCCAGCAGGCTACTAGCCGGGGAGGGGGAGCTGTTTTTT. Residues: CASRLLAGEGELFF. The rearrangement uses TRBV28 and TRBJ2-2, with a possible D match to TRBD2 (6 bases). Germline CDR1 MDHEN, CDR2 SYDVKM. Trimming removed 6 bases from V and 8 bases from J, with 16 bases in between. The CDR3 has 14 amino acids.

The J gene is TRBJ2-1, the V gene TRBV21-1; the table names TRBD1, a call not compared with the DNA. TRBV21-1 is recorded as a pseudogene. The CDR3 consists of 13 residues. CDR3 coding DNA: TGTGCCAGCAGCGCAACCGGGACACGGAACCAGTTCTTC. Its translation is CASSATGTRNQFF.

This clone was seen once. The chain recombines TRBV27 with TRBJ2-2, with a possible D match to TRBD2 (6 bases). CDR1 is MNHEY and CDR2 is SMNVEV in the germline V gene (reference sequence). Trimming left V 3 bases short and J 6 bases short, with 11 bases between. CDR3 size: 14 residues. CDR3 protein: CASSFGGRAGELFF. CDR3 sequence (DNA): TGTGCCAGCAGTTTCGGAGGGAGAGCCGGGGAGCTGTTTTTT.

This sequence joins TRBV7-9 and TRBJ2-7; D may be TRBD2 (5 bases). This CDR3 has 13 residues. CDR1 is SEHNR and CDR2 is FQNEAQ in the germline V gene (reference sequence). V lost 5 bases to trimming and J lost 6 bases, with 14 bases between them. CDR3 nucleotides: TGTGCCAGCAGCCCTGGAGGCATATCCGAGCAGTACTTC. This codes for CASSPGGISEQYF.

This clone was recorded only once. The gene calls are TRBV5-5 and TRBJ2-1, with TRBD1 identical over 7 bases. CDR1 and CDR2 from the germline V gene are SGHKS and YYEKEE (reference sequence). CDR3 length equals 15 residues. Germline trimming cut 0 bases from V and 4 bases from J; bases unmatched to any gene: 4. The CDR3 DNA is TGTGCCAGCAGCTTGGGGACAGGTCTATACAATGAGCAGTTCTTC. Translating it yields CASSLGTGLYNEQFF. The variable domain in full, with the rest retrieved from reference TRBV5-5 and TRBJ2-1, is DAGVTQSPTHLIKTRGQQVTLRCSPISGHKSVSWYQQVLGQGPQFIFQYYEKEERGRGNFPDRFSARQFPNYSSELNVNALLLGDSALYLCASSLGTGLYNEQFFGPGTRLTVL.

The V gene is TRBV7-8, the J gene TRBJ2-1; 8 nucleotides align to TRBD2. CDR3 length: 15 residues. With 2 bases clipped from V and 4 bases from J, the junction kept 4 bases outside the gene matches. Germline CDR1 reads SGHVS; CDR2 reads FQNEAQ. The chain's CDR3 is CASSLRGGTYNEQFF. CDR3 in DNA: TGTGCCAGCAGCTTACGCGGGGGGACTTACAATGAGCAGTTCTTC.

This chain joins TRBV27 and TRBJ1-1; 7 nucleotides match TRBD1. The CDR3 contains 13 residues. Trimming cost V 5 bases and J 7 bases; bases outside gene matches: 7. CDR1 and CDR2 from the germline V gene are MNHEY and SMNVEV (reference sequence). The CDR3 region has the DNA TGTGCCAGCAGTCCATTGACAGGGCGTGAAGCTTTCTTT. It translates to CASSPLTGREAFF.

The rearrangement joins TRBV6-1 to TRBJ1-3; the D gene is possibly TRBD1 (5 bases). The CDR3 extends over 15 amino acids. The germline CDR1 and CDR2 sequences are MNHNS and SASEGT. Deletions cut 0 bases from V and 3 bases from J, with 9 bases between. Written as DNA, the CDR3 is TGTGCCAGCAGTGAAGCAAGGGGAGGTGGAAACACCATATATTTT. Translation gives CASSEARGGGNTIYF.

V usage is TRBV7-9 and J usage is TRBJ1-3; 9 nucleotides match TRBD1. V lost 5 bases, J lost 4 bases, and 6 bases stayed unmatched. This CDR3 region has 15 residues. Germline CDR1 is SEHNR and CDR2 is FQNEAQ (reference sequence). The CDR3 DNA follows: TGTGCCAGCAGCAAACAGGGGGCTTCCGGAAACACCATATATTTT. Translated: CASSKQGASGNTIYF.

This chain links TRBV9 with TRBJ2-3; no firm D call. Germline CDR1 SGDLS, CDR2 YYNGEE. The V gene lost 4 bases and the J gene lost 4 bases, with 10 bases spanning the gap. This CDR3 is built from 13 residues. The CDR3 nucleotides are TGTGCCAGCAGCCCTTTGTTTTCAGATACGCAGTATTTT. Amino acids: CASSPLFSDTQYF.